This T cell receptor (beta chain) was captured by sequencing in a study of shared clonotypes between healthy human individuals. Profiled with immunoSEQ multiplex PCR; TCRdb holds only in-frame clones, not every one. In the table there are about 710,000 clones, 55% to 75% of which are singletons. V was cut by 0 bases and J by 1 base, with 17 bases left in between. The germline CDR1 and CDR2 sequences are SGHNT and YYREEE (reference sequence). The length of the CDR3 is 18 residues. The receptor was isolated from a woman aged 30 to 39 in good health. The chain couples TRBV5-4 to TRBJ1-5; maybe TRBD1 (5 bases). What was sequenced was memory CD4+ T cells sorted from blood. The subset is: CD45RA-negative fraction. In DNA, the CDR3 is TGTGCCAGCAGCTTGGGTTCTTGGGGGGAGTACAGCAATCAGCCCCAGCATTTT. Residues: CASSLGSWGEYSNQPQHF.